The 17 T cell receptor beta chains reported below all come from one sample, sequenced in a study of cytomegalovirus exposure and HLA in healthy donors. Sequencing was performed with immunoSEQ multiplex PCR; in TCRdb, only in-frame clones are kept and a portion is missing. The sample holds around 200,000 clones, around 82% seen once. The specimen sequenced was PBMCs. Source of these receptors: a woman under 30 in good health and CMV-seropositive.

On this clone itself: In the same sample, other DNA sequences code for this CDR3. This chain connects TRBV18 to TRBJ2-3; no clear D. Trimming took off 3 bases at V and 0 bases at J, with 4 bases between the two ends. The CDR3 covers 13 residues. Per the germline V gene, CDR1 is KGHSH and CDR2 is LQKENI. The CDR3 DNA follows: TGTGCCAGCTCACCCCCTAGCACAGATACGCAGTATTTT. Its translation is CASSPPSTDTQYF. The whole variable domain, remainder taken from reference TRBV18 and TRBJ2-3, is NAGVMQNPRHLVRRRGQEARLRCSPMKGHSHVYWYRQLPEEGLKFMVYLQKENIIDESGMPKERFSAEFPKEGPSILRIQQVVRGDSAAYFCASSPPSTDTQYFGPGTRLTVL.

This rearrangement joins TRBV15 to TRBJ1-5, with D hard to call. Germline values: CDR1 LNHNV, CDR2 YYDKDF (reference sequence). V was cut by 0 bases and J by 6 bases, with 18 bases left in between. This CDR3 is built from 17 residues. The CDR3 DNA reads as TGTGCCACCAGCAGAGAGTGGTCGTTTTTTCTTAGTCAGCCCCAGCATTTT. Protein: CATSREWSFFLSQPQHF.

CDR3 in amino acids: CASSLDGGADTQYF. The CDR3 bases are TGTGCCAGCAGCTTAGATGGGGGCGCAGATACGCAGTATTTT. This rearrangement joins TRBV7-8 to TRBJ2-3; TRBD1 is a possible D gene (6 bases). Trimming took off 1 base at V and 4 bases at J, with 9 bases between the two ends. CDR3 length equals 14 residues. Germline V lookup: CDR1 SGHVS, CDR2 FQNEAQ.

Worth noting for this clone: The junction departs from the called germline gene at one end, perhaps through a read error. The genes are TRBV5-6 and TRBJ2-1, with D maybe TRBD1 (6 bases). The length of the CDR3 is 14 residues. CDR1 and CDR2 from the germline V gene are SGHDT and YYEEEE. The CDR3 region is CASSLGAGYHEQFF. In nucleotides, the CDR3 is TGTGCCAGCAGTTTGGGGGCAGGGTATCATGAGCAGTTCTTC.

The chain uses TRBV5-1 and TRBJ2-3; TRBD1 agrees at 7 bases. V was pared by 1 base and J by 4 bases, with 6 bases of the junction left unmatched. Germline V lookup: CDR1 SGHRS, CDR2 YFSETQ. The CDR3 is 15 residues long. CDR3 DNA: TGCGCCAGCAGCTTGACAGGGGTCAGGGCAGATACGCAGTATTTT. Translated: CASSLTGVRADTQYF.

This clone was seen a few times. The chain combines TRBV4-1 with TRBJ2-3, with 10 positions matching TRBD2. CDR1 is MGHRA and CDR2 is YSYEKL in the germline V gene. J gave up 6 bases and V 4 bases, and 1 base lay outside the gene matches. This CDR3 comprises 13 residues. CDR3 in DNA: TGCGCCAGCAGCCCGGGACTAGCGGATACGCAGTATTTT. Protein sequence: CASSPGLADTQYF.

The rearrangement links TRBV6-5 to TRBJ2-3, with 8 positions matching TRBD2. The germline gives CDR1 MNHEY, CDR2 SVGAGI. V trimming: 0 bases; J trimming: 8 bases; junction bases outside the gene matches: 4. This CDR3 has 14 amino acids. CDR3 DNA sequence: TGTGCCAGCAGTTACTCGATCGGGGGGGGTACGCAGTATTTT. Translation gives CASSYSIGGGTQYF.

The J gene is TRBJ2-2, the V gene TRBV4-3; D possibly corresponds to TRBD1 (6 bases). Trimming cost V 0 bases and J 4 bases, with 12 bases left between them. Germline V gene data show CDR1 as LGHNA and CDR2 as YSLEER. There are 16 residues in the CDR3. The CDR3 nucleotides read TGCGCCAGCAGCCAAGATATAGGACAGCCCACCGGGGAGCTGTTTTTT. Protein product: CASSQDIGQPTGELFF.

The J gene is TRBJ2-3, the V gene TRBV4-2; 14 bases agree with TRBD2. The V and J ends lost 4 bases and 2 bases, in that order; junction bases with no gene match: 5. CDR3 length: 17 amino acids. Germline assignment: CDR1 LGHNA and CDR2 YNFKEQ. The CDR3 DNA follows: TGTGCCAGCAGCCCCCGGACTAGCGGGGGGTACACAGATACGCAGTATTTT. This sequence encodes CASSPRTSGGYTDTQYF.

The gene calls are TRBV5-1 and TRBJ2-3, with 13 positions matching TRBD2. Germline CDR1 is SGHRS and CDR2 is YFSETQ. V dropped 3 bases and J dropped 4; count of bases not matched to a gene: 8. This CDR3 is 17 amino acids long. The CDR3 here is CASSSTTSGGFSDTQYF. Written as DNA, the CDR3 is TGCGCCAGCAGCTCAACGACTAGCGGGGGGTTTTCAGATACGCAGTATTTT.

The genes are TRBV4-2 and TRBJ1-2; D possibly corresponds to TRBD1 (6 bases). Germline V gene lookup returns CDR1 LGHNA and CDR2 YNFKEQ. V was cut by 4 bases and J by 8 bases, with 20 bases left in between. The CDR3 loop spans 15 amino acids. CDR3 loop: CASSLPGQPEVGYTF. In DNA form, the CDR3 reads TGTGCCAGCAGCCTACCGGGACAACCCGAAGTGGGCTACACCTTC.

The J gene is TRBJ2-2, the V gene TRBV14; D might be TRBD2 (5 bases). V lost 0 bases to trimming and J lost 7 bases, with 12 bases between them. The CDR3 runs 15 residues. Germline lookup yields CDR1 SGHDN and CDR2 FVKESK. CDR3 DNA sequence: TGTGCCAGCAGCCAAGAAATTAGCGCGGGCGGGGAGCTGTTTTTT. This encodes CASSQEISAGGELFF.

The DNA of the CDR3 is TGTGCCAGCAGCACAGGAAACAGGGGCCTTACGTCGGGCTACACCTTC. Protein: CASSTGNRGLTSGYTF. The V call is TRBV11-2, the J call TRBJ1-2; the match to TRBD1 covers 7 bases. This CDR3 is 16 amino acids long. Germline V gives CDR1 SGHAT, CDR2 FQNNGV. V gave up 5 bases and J gave up 8 bases; unmatched junction bases: 17.

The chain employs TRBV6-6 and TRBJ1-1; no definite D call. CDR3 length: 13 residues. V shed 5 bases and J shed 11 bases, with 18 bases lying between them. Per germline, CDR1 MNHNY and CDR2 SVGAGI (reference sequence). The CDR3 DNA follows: TGTGCCAGCAGTACCATCAATCCCCCGAGGGCTTTCTTT. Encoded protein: CASSTINPPRAFF.

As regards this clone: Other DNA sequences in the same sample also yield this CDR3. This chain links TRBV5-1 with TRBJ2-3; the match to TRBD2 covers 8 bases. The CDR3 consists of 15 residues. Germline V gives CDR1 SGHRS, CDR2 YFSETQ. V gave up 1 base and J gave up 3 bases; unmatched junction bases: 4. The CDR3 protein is CASSLRGLGTDTQYF. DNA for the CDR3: TGCGCCAGCAGCTTGAGGGGACTAGGGACAGATACGCAGTATTTT.

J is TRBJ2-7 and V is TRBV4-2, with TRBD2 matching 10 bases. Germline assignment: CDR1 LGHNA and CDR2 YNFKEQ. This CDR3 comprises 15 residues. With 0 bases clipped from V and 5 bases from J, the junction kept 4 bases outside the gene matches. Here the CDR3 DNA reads TGTGCCAGCAGCCAAGATACTAGCGGGGCCGACGAGCAGTACTTC. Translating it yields CASSQDTSGADEQYF.

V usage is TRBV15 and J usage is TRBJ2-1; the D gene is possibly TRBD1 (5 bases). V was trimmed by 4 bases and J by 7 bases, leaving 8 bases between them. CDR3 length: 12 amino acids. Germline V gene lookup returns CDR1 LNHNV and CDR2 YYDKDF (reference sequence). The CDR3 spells CATSTSGNEQFF. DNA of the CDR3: TGTGCCACCAGCACTTCAGGGAATGAGCAGTTCTTC.